This TCR beta chain was recorded in a study of cytotoxic CD8 clonotypes in ibrutinib-treated CLL. Overall study context: Across the patients, 10 to 12 were relapsed/refractory, roughly 16 treatment-naive and roughly 17 IGHV unmutated. Among the samples, the mean was 255,043 productive templates and some 94,000 productive rearrangements. Response material was collected after a median approximately 12 months of treatment, range 6 to 36.

This CDR3 has 18 amino acids. V lost 5 bases and J 3 bases, leaving 24 bases between the germline ends. Germline V lookup: CDR1 SEHNR, CDR2 FQNEAQ (reference sequence). Here immunoSEQ multiplex PCR was the method, and the copy in TCRdb shows in-frame clones only, minus some. Of roughly 250,000 clones listed, 70% are singletons. This receptor was identified in a human donor with chronic lymphocytic leukemia. The rearrangement links TRBV7-9 to TRBJ2-3; D possibly matches TRBD1 or TRBD2 (5 bases each). The sample consisted of PBMCs, taken after 24 months of ibrutinib treatment. The CDR3 nucleotides read TGTGCCAGCAGCCAGACAGCTGCAGATTGGTGGAGGACAGATACGCAGTATTTT. It codes for CASSQTAADWWRTDTQYF.